This TCR beta chain originates from a study of regulatory T cells in long-lasting Graves disease. Study as a whole: Antithyroid drug exposure in newly diagnosed Graves' patients had lasted under 3 months.

Building of the TCR beta libraries involved iRepertoire HTBI primers and Arm-PCR of CDR3 regions. TCRdb passed the multiplex PCR reads through MiXCR, listing each CDR3 protein once. This table holds a few hundred thousand distinct CDR3 sequences, roughly 14% found once. Concerning this clonotype itself: Its antigen remains unidentified.

Findings and caveats of the study: Since the sample size was small, accuracy may have been reduced.

The time point is: newly diagnosed GD, antithyroid drugs for less than 3 months. RNA extracted from PBMCs served as the sequencing template. Germline CDR1 reads MNHEY; CDR2 reads SVGEGT. This CDR3 is built from 13 residues. Trimming stripped 7 bases from V and 5 bases from J, with 14 bases between. These same records also appear under a second study, on T cells in Graves' hyperthyroidism and ophthalmopathy.

The sequence was collected from a man under 40 with Graves disease. J is TRBJ2-5 and V is TRBV6-2 or TRBV6-3; D unclear. Material: peripheral blood mononuclear cells (PBMCs), obtained at new diagnosis, from a patient treated with antithyroid drugs. Written as DNA, the CDR3 is TGTGCCAGCACTGACCCCCCTCGGGAGACCCAGTACTTC. This sequence encodes CASTDPPRETQYF.